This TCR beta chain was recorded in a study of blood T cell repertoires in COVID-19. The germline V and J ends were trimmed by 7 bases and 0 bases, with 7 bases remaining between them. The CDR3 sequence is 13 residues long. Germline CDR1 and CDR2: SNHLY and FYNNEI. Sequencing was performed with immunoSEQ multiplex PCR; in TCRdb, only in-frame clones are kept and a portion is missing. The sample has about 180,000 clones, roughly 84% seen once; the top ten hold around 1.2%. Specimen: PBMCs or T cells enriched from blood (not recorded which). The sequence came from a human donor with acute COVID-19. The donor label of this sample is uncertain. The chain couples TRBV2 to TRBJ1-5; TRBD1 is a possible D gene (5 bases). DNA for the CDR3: TGTGCCAGCACGGACATTAGCAATCAGCCCCAGCATTTT. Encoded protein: CASTDISNQPQHF. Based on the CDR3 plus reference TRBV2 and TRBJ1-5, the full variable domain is EPEVTQTPSHQVTQMGQEVILRCVPISNHLYFYWYRQILGQKVEFLVSFYNNEISEKSEIFDDQFSVERPDGSNFTLKIRSTKLEDSAMYFCASTDISNQPQHFGDGTRLSIL.